This T cell receptor (beta chain) was identified in a study of T cell responses to AZD1222 COVID-19 vaccine. Study-wide results and caveats: Just a handful of AZD1222 recipients were seropositive at baseline. It was only after the peak T cell response that any repertoires were sampled.

The CDR3 runs 15 residues. Germline values: CDR1 SGHTA, CDR2 FQGNSA. Trimming removed 5 bases at V and 4 bases at J, with 18 bases between. On this clone itself: The antigen remains undetermined.

Sequenced by immunoSEQ multiplex PCR; TCRdb stores in-frame clones only, minus some. The data contain around 180,000 clones, about nine tenths of them singletons. The receptor was derived from an adult in good health. This specimen consisted of peripheral blood, obtained on day 0 of MenACWY control vaccination. The chain is built from TRBV7-2 and TRBJ2-7; D perhaps matches TRBD2 (5 bases). The CDR3 reads CASSRETGPRYEQYF. The CDR3 DNA follows: TGTGCCAGCAGCCGGGAAACTGGACCTCGGTACGAGCAGTACTTC.